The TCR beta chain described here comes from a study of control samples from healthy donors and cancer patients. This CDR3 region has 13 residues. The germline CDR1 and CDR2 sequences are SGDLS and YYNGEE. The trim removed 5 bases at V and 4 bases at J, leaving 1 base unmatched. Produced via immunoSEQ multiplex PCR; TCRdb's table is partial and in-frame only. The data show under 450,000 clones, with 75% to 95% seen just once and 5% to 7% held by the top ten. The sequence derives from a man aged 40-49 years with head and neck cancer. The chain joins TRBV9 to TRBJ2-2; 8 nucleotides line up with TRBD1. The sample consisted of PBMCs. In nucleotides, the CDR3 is TGTGCCAGCAGACAGGGGGGCACCGGGGAGCTGTTTTTT. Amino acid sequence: CASRQGGTGELFF.